These 17 T cell receptor beta chains were sequenced from one sample in a study of T cell responses to AZD1222 COVID-19 vaccine. Generated by immunoSEQ multiplex PCR, the TCRdb table keeps only in-frame clones and is missing some. This table has some 130,000 clones, over 90% appearing once. Source: peripheral blood, taken on day 0 of AZD1222 vaccination. These receptors were obtained from an adult in good health.

This clone was observed a single time. The V call is TRBV27, the J call TRBJ2-7; D possibly corresponds to TRBD2 (6 bases). Germline V gives CDR1 MNHEY, CDR2 SMNVEV (reference sequence). This CDR3 has 16 residues. The germline V and J ends were trimmed by 0 bases and 0 bases, with 12 bases remaining between them. CDR3 protein: CASSLSAEGPSYEQYF. The CDR3 DNA reads as TGTGCCAGCAGTTTATCGGCGGAGGGGCCCTCCTACGAGCAGTACTTC.

The V and J genes are TRBV7-9 and TRBJ2-3; 9 bases align to TRBD2. V lost 5 bases and J lost 0; bases outside the gene matches: 3. The CDR3 has 15 residues. From germline, CDR1 is SEHNR and CDR2 FQNEAQ (reference sequence). CDR3 residues: CASSPTSGSTDTQYF. The CDR3 DNA sequence: TGTGCCAGCAGCCCTACTAGCGGGAGCACAGATACGCAGTATTTT.

The chain uses TRBV7-2 and TRBJ1-6; D not certain. In germline, CDR1 is SGHTA, CDR2 FQGNSA. The length of the CDR3 is 14 residues. The V and J ends lost 1 base and 7 bases respectively, with 8 bases between them. The DNA of the CDR3 is TGTGCCAGCAGCTTAGGATTGGAGAATTCACCCCTCCACTTT. It codes for CASSLGLENSPLHF. Using reference TRBV7-2 and TRBJ1-6 for the parts outside the CDR3, the full variable domain is GAGVSQSPSNKVTEKGKDVELRCDPISGHTALYWYRQSLGQGLEFLIYFQGNSAPDKSGLPSDRFSAERTGGSVSTLTIQRTQQEDSAVYLCASSLGLENSPLHFGNGTRLTVT.

The V call is TRBV19, the J call TRBJ1-5; 8 positions match TRBD1. This CDR3 is built from 15 residues. The germline gives CDR1 LNHDA, CDR2 SQIVND (reference sequence). The J segment lost 5 bases and the V segment lost 7 bases, leaving 10 bases of the junction unmatched. In DNA form, the CDR3 reads TGTGCCAGTACCGGAGTGACAGGGGCGGATCAGCCCCAGCATTTT. Translated: CASTGVTGADQPQHF.

The gene calls are TRBV19 and TRBJ2-7, with 7 positions matching TRBD1. Losses at the gene ends were 5 bases for V and 3 bases for J; bases not matched to a gene: 7. The CDR3 is 14 amino acids. The germline V gene encodes CDR1 LNHDA and CDR2 SQIVND (reference sequence). CDR3 DNA sequence: TGTGCCAGTAGTTTGACAGGGAGCGTCTACGAGCAGTACTTC. Translating it yields CASSLTGSVYEQYF. Full variable domain (outside the CDR3, taken from reference TRBV19 and TRBJ2-7): DGGITQSPKYLFRKEGQNVTLSCEQNLNHDAMYWYRQDPGQGLRLIYYSQIVNDFQKGDIAEGYSVSREKKESFPLTVTSAQKNPTAFYLCASSLTGSVYEQYFGPGTRLTVT.

This sequence joins TRBV11-3 and TRBJ2-3; 7 nucleotides match TRBD2. The trim removed 8 bases at V and 2 bases at J, leaving 7 bases unmatched. The CDR3 is 14 residues long. Germline values: CDR1 SGHNT, CDR2 YENEEA. CDR3 DNA: TGTGCCAGCGGGGCGGGAGCAGACACAGATACGCAGTATTTT. It yields the protein CASGAGADTDTQYF.

The chain uses TRBV30 and TRBJ2-7; 8 bases line up with TRBD2. The CDR3 is made up of 14 amino acids. Trimming removed 0 bases from V and 1 base from J; junction bases left unmatched: 2. Germline V gene lookup returns CDR1 GTSNPN and CDR2 SVGIG (reference sequence). The CDR3, as DNA: TGTGCCTGGAGTGTAGCGGGAGTTTCCTACGAGCAGTACTTC. This gives the protein CAWSVAGVSYEQYF.

The chain joins TRBV6-2 or TRBV6-3 to TRBJ2-7; D unclear. This CDR3 comprises 11 residues. V was trimmed by 2 bases and J by 5 bases, leaving 4 bases between them. The V gene's germline CDR1 is MNHEY and CDR2 SVGEGT. The CDR3 DNA sequence: TGTGCCAGCAGTTACGCCAACGAGCAGTACTTC. Translated, it gives CASSYANEQYF.

The V gene is TRBV10-3, the J gene TRBJ2-1, with D tentatively TRBD2 (5 bases). CDR1 and CDR2 from the germline V gene are ENHRY and SYGVKD. The CDR3 runs to 13 residues. V was clipped by 3 bases and J by 7 bases, with 10 bases between them. The CDR3 DNA sequence: TGTGCCATCAGTGAAGAAGCGGAGAATGAGCAGTTCTTC. Its translation: CAISEEAENEQFF.

The V and J genes are TRBV28 and TRBJ1-1, with D uncertain. Germline V CDR1 and CDR2: MDHEN, SYDVKM. CDR3 length: 13 amino acids. Trimming stripped 3 bases from V and 1 base from J, with 6 bases between. For the CDR3, the DNA is TGTGCCAGCAGTTTTACAGAGAACACTGAAGCTTTCTTT. It encodes CASSFTENTEAFF.

The gene calls are TRBV3-1 (or the pseudogene TRBV3-2) and TRBJ1-2; a weak D match, TRBD1 (5 bases). The CDR3 has 14 residues. Germline CDR1 reads LGHDT; CDR2 reads YNNKEL (reference sequence). With 4 bases removed from V and 3 bases from J, the gap between germline ends came to 12 bases. The CDR3 sequence: CASSPRVVDYGYTF. The CDR3, as DNA: TGTGCCAGCAGCCCCAGGGTTGTTGACTATGGCTACACCTTC.

The chain couples TRBV9 to TRBJ1-1; 8 nucleotides agree with TRBD1. In germline, CDR1 is SGDLS, CDR2 YYNGEE. The CDR3 length is 16 residues. Trimming at V came to 3 bases and at J to 3 bases, leaving 10 bases not matched to a gene. The CDR3 sequence is CASSGSQGALYTEAFF. The CDR3 DNA reads as TGTGCCAGCAGCGGCTCTCAGGGGGCTCTTTACACTGAAGCTTTCTTT.

This chain connects TRBV30 to TRBJ1-4; D gene unclear. The CDR3 extends over 13 amino acids. Trimming stripped 2 bases from V and 7 bases from J, with 11 bases between. Germline V gene sequence: CDR1 GTSNPN, CDR2 SVGIG (reference sequence). CDR3 sequence: CAWSPTVGEKLFF. The CDR3 nucleotides are TGTGCCTGGAGTCCCACGGTTGGTGAAAAACTGTTTTTT.

The V gene is TRBV19, the J gene TRBJ2-2, with 9 bases lining up with TRBD2. The CDR3 is made up of 16 amino acids. V shed 3 bases, J shed 0 bases, and the junction held 2 bases outside the gene matches. Germline assignment: CDR1 LNHDA and CDR2 SQIVND (reference sequence). The chain's CDR3 is CASSIIAGANTGELFF. CDR3 sequence (DNA): TGTGCCAGTAGTATTATAGCGGGAGCGAACACCGGGGAGCTGTTTTTT.

The CDR3 bases are TGTGCCAGCAGCAAAGGCCGGAGTCGATTCCCGAGCACTGAAGCTTTCTTT. This encodes CASSKGRSRFPSTEAFF. The chain joins TRBV21-1 to TRBJ1-1. TRBV21-1 constitutes a pseudogene. This CDR3 comprises 17 residues.

This rearrangement joins TRBV12-3 or TRBV12-4 to TRBJ2-7, with 7 bases that match TRBD2. The CDR3 has 13 residues. The V and J ends lost 2 bases and 5 bases, in that order; junction bases with no gene match: 3. CDR3 loop: CASSLTSEDEQYF. In DNA form, the CDR3 reads TGTGCCAGCAGTTTAACTAGCGAAGACGAGCAGTACTTC.

This chain connects TRBV5-1 to TRBJ1-2, with a tentative D call TRBD1 (6 bases). CDR3 size: 14 residues. The V and J ends lost 6 bases and 4 bases respectively, with 16 bases between them. CDR1 and CDR2 (germline): SGHRS, YFSETQ. CDR3 sequence (DNA): TGCGCCAGCACCATAGCTACAGGGTTCTATGGCTACACCTTC. Translated, it gives CASTIATGFYGYTF.